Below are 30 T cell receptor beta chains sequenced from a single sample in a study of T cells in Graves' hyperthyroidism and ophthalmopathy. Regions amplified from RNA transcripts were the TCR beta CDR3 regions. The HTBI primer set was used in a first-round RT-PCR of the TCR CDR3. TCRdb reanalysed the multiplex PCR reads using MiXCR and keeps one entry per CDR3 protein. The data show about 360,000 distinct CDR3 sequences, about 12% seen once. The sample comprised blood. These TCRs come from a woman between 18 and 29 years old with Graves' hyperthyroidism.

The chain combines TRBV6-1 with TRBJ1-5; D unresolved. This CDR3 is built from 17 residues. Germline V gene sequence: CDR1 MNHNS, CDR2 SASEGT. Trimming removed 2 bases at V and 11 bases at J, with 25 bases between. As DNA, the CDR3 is TGTGCCAGCAGTGAACTATCCGGAGAAACGTTGGTCGAGTCCCAGCATTTT. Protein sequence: CASSELSGETLVESQHF.

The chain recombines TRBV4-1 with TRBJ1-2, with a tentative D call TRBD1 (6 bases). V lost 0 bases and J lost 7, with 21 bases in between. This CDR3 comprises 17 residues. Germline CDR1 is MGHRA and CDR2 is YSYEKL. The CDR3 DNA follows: TGCGCCAGCAGCCAAGATATCCCCCAGGGGAGGAAGGGTGGCTACACCTTC. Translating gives CASSQDIPQGRKGGYTF.

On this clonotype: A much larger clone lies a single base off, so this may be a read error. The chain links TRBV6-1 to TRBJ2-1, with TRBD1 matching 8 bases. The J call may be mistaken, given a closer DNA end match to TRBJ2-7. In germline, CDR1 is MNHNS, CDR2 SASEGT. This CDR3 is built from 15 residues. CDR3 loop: CASSPGTGPYNEQYF. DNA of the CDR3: TGTGCCAGCAGTCCAGGGACAGGCCCGTACAATGAGCAGTACTTC.

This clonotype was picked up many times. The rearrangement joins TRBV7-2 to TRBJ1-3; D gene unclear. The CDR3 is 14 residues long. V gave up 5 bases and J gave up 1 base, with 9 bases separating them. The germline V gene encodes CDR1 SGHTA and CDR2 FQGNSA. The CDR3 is CASSPAGSGNTIYF. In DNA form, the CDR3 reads TGTGCCAGCAGCCCCGCCGGATCTGGAAACACCATATATTTT.

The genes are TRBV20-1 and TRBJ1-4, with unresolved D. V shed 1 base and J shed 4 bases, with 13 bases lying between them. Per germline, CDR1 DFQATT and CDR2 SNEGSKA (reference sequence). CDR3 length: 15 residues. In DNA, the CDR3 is TGCAGTGCTAGAGCTCCCGACATAGATAATGAAAAACTGTTTTTT. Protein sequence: CSARAPDIDNEKLFF.

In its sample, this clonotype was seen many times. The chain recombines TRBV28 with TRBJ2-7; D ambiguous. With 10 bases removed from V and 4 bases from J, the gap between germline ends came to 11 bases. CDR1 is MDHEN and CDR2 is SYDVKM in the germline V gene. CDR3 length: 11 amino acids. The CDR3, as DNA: TGTGCCACCACCGACGGTTACGAGCAGTACTTC. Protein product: CATTDGYEQYF. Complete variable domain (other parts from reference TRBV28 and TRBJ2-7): DVKVTQSSRYLVKRTGEKVFLECVQDMDHENMFWYRQDPGLGLRLIYFSYDVKMKEKGDIPEGYSVSREKKERFSLILESASTNQTSMYLCATTDGYEQYFGPGTRLTVT.

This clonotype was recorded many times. Here the CDR3 reads CASSVSGRDSYEQYF. The CDR3 region has the DNA TGTGCCAGCAGTGTTAGCGGGAGGGACTCCTACGAGCAGTACTTC. The rearrangement uses TRBV6-1 and TRBJ2-7; TRBD2 matches 11 bases. J gave up 0 bases and V 4 bases, and 2 bases lay outside the gene matches. There are 15 residues in the CDR3. The V gene's germline CDR1 is MNHNS and CDR2 SASEGT.

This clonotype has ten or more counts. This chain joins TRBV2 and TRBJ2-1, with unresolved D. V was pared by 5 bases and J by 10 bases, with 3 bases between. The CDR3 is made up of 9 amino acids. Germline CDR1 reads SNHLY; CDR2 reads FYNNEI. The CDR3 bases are TGTGCCAGCAGTTACGAGCAGTTCTTC. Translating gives CASSYEQFF.

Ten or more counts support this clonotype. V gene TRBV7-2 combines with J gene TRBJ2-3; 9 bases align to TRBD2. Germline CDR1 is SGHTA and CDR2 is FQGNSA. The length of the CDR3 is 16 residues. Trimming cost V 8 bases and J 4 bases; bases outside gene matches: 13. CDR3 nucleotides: TGTGCCAGCGGACCTTTCGCGGGAGGGCCCTCAGATACGCAGTATTTT. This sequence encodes CASGPFAGGPSDTQYF.

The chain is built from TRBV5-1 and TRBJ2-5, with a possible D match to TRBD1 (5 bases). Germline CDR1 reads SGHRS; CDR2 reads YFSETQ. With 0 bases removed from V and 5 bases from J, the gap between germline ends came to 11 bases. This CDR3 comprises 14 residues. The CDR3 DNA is TGCGCCAGCAGCTTGGAGGGGAATAGGGAGACCCAGTACTTC. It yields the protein CASSLEGNRETQYF.

The CDR3 spells CASSQEARGDSPLHF. CDR3 in DNA: TGCGCCAGCAGCCAAGAGGCCAGAGGGGATTCACCCCTCCACTTT. The chain links TRBV4-3 to TRBJ1-6, with D perhaps TRBD1 (5 bases). The V end lost 0 bases, the J end lost 8 bases, and 11 bases lay between the germline ends. Germline CDR1 is LGHNA and CDR2 is YSLEER. This CDR3 has 15 residues.

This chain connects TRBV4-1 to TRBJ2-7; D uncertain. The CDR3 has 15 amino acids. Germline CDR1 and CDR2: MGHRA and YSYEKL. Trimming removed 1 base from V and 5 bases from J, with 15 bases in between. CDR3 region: CASSQGPLARDEQYF. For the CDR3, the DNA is TGCGCCAGCAGCCAAGGCCCGTTGGCTCGGGACGAGCAGTACTTC.

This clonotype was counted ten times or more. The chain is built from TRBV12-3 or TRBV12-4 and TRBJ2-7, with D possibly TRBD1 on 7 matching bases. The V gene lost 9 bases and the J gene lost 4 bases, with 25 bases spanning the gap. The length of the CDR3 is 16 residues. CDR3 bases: TGTGCCAGTAATAGGGGTCGGAGGGACAGACAGTACGAGCAGTACTTC. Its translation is CASNRGRRDRQYEQYF.

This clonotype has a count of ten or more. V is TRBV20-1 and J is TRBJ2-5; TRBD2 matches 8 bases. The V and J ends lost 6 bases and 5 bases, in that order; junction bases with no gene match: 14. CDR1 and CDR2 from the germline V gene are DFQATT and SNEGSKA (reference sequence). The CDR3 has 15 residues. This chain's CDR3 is CSAPRVAGLGETQYF. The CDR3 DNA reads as TGCAGTGCCCCTCGGGTAGCGGGGCTGGGGGAGACCCAGTACTTC.

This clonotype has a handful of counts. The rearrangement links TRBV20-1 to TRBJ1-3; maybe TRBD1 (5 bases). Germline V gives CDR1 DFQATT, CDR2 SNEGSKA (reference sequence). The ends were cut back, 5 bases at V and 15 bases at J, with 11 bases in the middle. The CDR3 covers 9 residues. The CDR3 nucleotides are TGCAGTGCTCGGGACCCCACATATTTT. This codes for CSARDPTYF.

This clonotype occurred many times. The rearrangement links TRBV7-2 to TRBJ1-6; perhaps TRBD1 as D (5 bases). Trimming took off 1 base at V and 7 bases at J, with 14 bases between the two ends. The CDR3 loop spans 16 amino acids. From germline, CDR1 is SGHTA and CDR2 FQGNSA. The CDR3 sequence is CASSLGGAGINSPLHF. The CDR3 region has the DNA TGTGCCAGCAGCTTAGGCGGGGCAGGGATCAATTCACCCCTCCACTTT.

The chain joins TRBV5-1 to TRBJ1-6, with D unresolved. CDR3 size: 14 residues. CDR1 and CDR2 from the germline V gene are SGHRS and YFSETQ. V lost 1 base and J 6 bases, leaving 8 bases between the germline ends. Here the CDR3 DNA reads TGCGCCAGCAGCTTGACAGAGATTAATTCACCCCTCCACTTT. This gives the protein CASSLTEINSPLHF.

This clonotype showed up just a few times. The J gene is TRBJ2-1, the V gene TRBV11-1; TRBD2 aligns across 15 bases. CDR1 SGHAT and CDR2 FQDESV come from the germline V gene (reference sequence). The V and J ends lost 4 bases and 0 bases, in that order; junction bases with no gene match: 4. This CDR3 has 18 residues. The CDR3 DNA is TGTGCCAGCAGCTCAGGACTAGCGGGGGGGAGCTCCTACAATGAGCAGTTCTTC. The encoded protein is CASSSGLAGGSSYNEQFF.

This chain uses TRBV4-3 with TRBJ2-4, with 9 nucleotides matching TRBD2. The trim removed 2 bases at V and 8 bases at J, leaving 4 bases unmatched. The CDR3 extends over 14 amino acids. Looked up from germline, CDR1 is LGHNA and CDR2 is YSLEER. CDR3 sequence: CASSQSRTSDIQYF. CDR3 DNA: TGCGCCAGCAGCCAATCCCGGACTAGCGACATTCAGTACTTC.

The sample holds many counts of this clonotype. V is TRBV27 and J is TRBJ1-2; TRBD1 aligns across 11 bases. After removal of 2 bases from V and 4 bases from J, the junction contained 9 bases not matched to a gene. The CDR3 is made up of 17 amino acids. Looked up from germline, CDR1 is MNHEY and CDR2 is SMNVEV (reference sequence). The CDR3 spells CASSLEGTGGRVYGYTF. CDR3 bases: TGTGCCAGCAGTTTAGAGGGGACAGGGGGGAGAGTCTATGGCTACACCTTC.

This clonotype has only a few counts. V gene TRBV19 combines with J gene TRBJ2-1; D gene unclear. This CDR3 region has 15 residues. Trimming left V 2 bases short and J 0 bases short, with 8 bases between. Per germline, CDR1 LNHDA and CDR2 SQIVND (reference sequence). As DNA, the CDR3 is TGTGCCAGTAGTATATTCACCGGCTCCTACAATGAGCAGTTCTTC. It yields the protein CASSIFTGSYNEQFF.

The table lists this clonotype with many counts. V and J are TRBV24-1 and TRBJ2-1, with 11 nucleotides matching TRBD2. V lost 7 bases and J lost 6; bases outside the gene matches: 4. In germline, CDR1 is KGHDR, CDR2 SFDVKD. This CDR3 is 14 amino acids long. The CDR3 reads CATRGTSGLNEQFF. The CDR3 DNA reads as TGTGCCACCAGGGGGACTAGCGGTCTCAATGAGCAGTTCTTC.

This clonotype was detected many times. As DNA, the CDR3 is TGTGCCACCAGTGATTCCCAGCCAAGCAACAACACTGATACGCAGTATTTT. Translated, it gives CATSDSQPSNNTDTQYF. The V and J genes are TRBV24-1 and TRBJ2-3; no reliable D call. The CDR3 is 17 residues long. CDR1 is KGHDR and CDR2 is SFDVKD in the germline V gene. V was shortened by 2 bases and J by 6 bases, with 20 bases between the two germline ends.

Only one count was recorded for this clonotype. The CDR3 DNA is TGCAGTGTTCCGGGACTAGACACCGGGGAGCTGTTTTTT. It specifies CSVPGLDTGELFF. The rearrangement links TRBV20-1 to TRBJ2-2, with 8 bases aligning to TRBD2. CDR3 size: 13 residues. Trimming at V came to 7 bases and at J to 3 bases, leaving 4 bases not matched to a gene. Germline-derived CDR1 and CDR2 are DFQATT and SNEGSKA (reference sequence).

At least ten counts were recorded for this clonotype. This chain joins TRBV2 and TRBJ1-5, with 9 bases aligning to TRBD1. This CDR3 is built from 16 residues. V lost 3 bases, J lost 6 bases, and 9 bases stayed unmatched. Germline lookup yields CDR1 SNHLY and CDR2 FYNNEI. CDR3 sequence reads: CASSDRGTGQGQPQHF. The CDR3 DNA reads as TGTGCCAGCAGTGACCGAGGGACAGGGCAGGGTCAGCCCCAGCATTTT.

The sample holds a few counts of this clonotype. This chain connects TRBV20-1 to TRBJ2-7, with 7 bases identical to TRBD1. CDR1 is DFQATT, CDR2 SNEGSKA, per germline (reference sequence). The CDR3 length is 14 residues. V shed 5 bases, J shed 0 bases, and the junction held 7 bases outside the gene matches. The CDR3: CSASRGISSYEQYF. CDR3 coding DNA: TGCAGTGCTTCCAGGGGGATCAGCTCCTACGAGCAGTACTTC.

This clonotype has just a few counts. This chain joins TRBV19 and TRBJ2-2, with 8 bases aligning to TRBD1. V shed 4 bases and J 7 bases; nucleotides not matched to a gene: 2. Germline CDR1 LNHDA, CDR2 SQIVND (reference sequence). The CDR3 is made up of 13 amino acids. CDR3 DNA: TGTGCCAGTAGTAACAGGGGGGACGGGGAGCTGTTTTTT. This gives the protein CASSNRGDGELFF. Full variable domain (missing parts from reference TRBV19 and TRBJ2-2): DGGITQSPKYLFRKEGQNVTLSCEQNLNHDAMYWYRQDPGQGLRLIYYSQIVNDFQKGDIAEGYSVSREKKESFPLTVTSAQKNPTAFYLCASSNRGDGELFFGEGSRLTVL.

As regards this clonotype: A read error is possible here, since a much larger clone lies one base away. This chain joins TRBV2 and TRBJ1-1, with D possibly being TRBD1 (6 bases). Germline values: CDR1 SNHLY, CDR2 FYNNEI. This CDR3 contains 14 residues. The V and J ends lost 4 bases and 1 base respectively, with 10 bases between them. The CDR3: CASSVLGANTEAFF. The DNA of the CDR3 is TGTGCCAGCAGTGTTTTGGGGGCGAACACTGAAGCTTTCTTT.

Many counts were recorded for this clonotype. CDR3 nucleotide sequence: TGCAGTGCTAGAGATTTGCGGGAATCCTACGAGCAGTACTTC. Its translation is CSARDLRESYEQYF. This chain connects TRBV20-1 to TRBJ2-7, with D possibly TRBD2 on 6 matching bases. The CDR3 is 14 residues long. CDR1 DFQATT and CDR2 SNEGSKA come from the germline V gene (reference sequence). V lost 0 bases, J lost 1 base, and 10 bases lay in between.

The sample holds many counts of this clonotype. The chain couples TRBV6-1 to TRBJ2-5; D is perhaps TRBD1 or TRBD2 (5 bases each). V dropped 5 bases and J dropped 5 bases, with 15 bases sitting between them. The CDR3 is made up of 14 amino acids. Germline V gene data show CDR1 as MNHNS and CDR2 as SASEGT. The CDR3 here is CASSPGLGRETQYF. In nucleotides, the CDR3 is TGTGCCAGCAGTCCCGGACTGGGACGGGAGACCCAGTACTTC.